This T cell receptor beta chain stems from a study of T cells expressing NK-cell markers. General study findings and limits: The HCMV specificity of the expanded NKG2C+ T cell clones stayed unresolved.

Germline V gene lookup returns CDR1 SGHVS and CDR2 FNYEAQ. CDR3 length: 14 residues. In regard to this clonotype: The antigen is not known.

Synthesis of TCR beta cDNA relied on 5'RACE template switching carrying UMIs. From its re-call of the 5' RACE reads, TCRdb lists each CDR3 protein once, without DNA. The sample has some 140,000 distinct CDR3 sequences. Sample: blood T cells: a sorted CD56 or NKG2C T cell subset, CD4+ or CD8+ T cells, or bulk PBMC T cells (not recorded which). V usage is TRBV7-6 and J usage is TRBJ2-5; TCRdb picks TRBD1, but there is no DNA to check that call. The sequence derives from a woman between 50 and 59 years old in good health. The CDR3 spells CATLSGIQQETQYF.